This T cell receptor beta chain was sequenced in a study of T cells in Graves' hyperthyroidism and ophthalmopathy (dated by TCRdb to the late 2010s). A note on the overall study: TCR V-J signatures able to tell the groups apart were searched for in a discovery cohort of more than 90 patients, of whom roughly 42 had Graves' ophthalmopathy and some 60 had stable Graves' hyperthyroidism. An independent validation cohort of around 20 hyperthyroidism patients and more than 15 patients who later progressed to ophthalmopathy tested prospective prediction of ophthalmopathy. The approximately 97 discovery patients were randomly divided into training and test sets at a 7:3 ratio. The study also compared thyroid tissue and blood T-cell repertoires from a handful of Graves' hyperthyroidism patients. After sampling, hyperthyroidism patients received methimazole starting at 30 mg daily, and ophthalmopathy patients received high-dose intravenous methylprednisolone. TCR Vbeta CDR3 sequencing of 135 peripheral blood samples (roughly 43 ophthalmopathy, under 80 hyperthyroidism and approximately 17 progressor patients) is reported in the paper.

The CDR3, cysteine through phenylalanine, is 12 amino acids long. The DNA shown is the 36-base CDR3, in frame from base 1. CDR1 SGHDT and CDR2 YYEEEE are derived from the germline V gene. V sheds 4 bases and J sheds 8 bases, leaving 12 bases between their ends. This clonotype has ten or more counts. Its cognate antigen has yet to be identified. No much larger clone exists at a distance of one base, and base qualities are not known. What the study reported, not specific to this receptor: In validation, progression to ophthalmopathy was predicted by the model with 70% to 71% sensitivity and about 72% specificity, a median of around 6.5 months before onset. In cross-validation, a model built on a 13 V-J signature told ophthalmopathy apart from stable hyperthyroidism with 87.88% sensitivity and around 81% specificity, and in testing the same model reached 80%/75%. No statistical method was used to fix the sample size in advance, and group allocation was not hidden from the investigators. Most expanded thyroid clonotypes (frequency above 0.001) were also detected in blood, suggesting blood repertoires may reflect thyroid immune responses.

Amplification of TCR beta CDR3 regions was carried out from RNA transcripts. A first-round RT-PCR of the TCR CDR3 used the HTBI primer set with the Qiagen OneStep RT-PCR kit. A second multiplex PCR round built the libraries, followed by size selection and purification. Paired-end sequencing of the libraries was performed with 100 bp reads on an Illumina HiSeq2000. The authors processed their data as follows. SOAPnuke was used to process the raw data, throwing out any read that contained adapters or uncalled bases, had a mean Phred below 15, or lacked an exact constant-primer or identifier match. High-quality paired reads were merged with COPE v1.2.5, and unique nucleotide sequences were defined as clonotypes. MiTCR v1.1 was used to align clonotypes to the IMGT TRBV, TRBD and TRBJ reference segments. The analysis included only V-J combinations with a frequency above 0.0001, which together covered more than 99% of the repertoires. A TCS score was defined as the ratio of F50 (clonal expansion) to E x V (chaos), with BLOSUM62-based TCRdist applied between CDR3 peptides within each V-J. Welch's t-statistics and random forest reduced 450 to 600 V-J features to about 13, which were used in a naive Bayes classifier (R e1071). The Morisita-Horn index was used to measure how similar the thyroid and blood repertoires were. Through fastp at Q25 and MiXCR, TCRdb rebuilt clones from the public reads, retaining in-frame beta chains. Every distinct CDR3 protein forms one entry, paired with its most common genes and DNA. What appears here as the V and J calls and clone size reflects TCRdb's work, not the paper's. This sample comprises approximately 640,000 distinct CDR3 sequences, over 40% of them detected only once. The top ten clones comprise about 7.2% of the sample.

Any patient with an uncontrolled infection, another autoimmune disease, pregnancy or lactation was excluded. Diagnoses were based on clinical symptoms, serum thyroxine and TRAb, thyroid ultrasound and orbital computed tomography. Total RNA was extracted with Trizol reagent, and quality was checked on an Agilent 2100 Bioanalyzer. The sequence was collected from an adult man with Graves' disease, either hyperthyroidism or ophthalmopathy (not recorded which). Sequencing used peripheral blood or thyroid tissue (not recorded which). The sequence is built from TRBV5-6 and TRBJ1-2; tentative D gene TRBD1, with 5 bases matching. The base sequence is TGTGCCAGCAGCCGCAGGGAGTGGGGCTACACCTTC. Translated, this is CASSRREWGYTF.